This T cell receptor (beta chain) originates from a study of human T cells and chemical hapten exposure. Time point in this sample: patch test 1, 2 weeks after DPC sensitization. As to treatment: therapeutic diphenylcyclopropenone sensitization with weekly scalp DPC. Study-wide findings and caveats: TCRs exceeding 1 in 1000 frequency stayed unchanged with DPC sensitization.

This clonotype was found many times. Its cognate antigen is unknown. The CDR3 runs 16 residues. The trim removed 6 bases at V and 2 bases at J, leaving 10 bases unmatched. In germline, CDR1 is MGHDK, CDR2 SYGVNS. TCRdb reprocessed the RACE reads via MiXCR and lists one record per CDR3 protein. The sample consists of 300,000 to 450,000 distinct CDR3 sequences, around 5% of them appearing once. The input for sequencing was whole blood, taken in connection with sensitization to the hapten diphenylcyclopropenone (DPC). The chain is built from TRBV25-1 and TRBJ1-5; 7 bases line up with TRBD1. This sequence originates from a woman aged 45-65 years with alopecia areata. Some clones in this sample may be carry-over from other donors' samples. The DNA of the CDR3 is TGTGCCAGCAGCCCTGAAGGCAGGGGGGGCAATCAGCCCCAGCATTTT. Protein: CASSPEGRGGNQPQHF.